Presented here are 13 T cell receptor beta chains from one specimen sequenced in a study of shared clonotypes between healthy human individuals. The method was immunoSEQ multiplex PCR; TCRdb's version includes in-frame clones alone and lacks a portion of them. Of a few hundred thousand clones listed, less than 75% are singletons. Sequences were obtained from memory CD4+ T cells sorted from blood. Sample subset: CD45RA-negative fraction. These receptors all stem from a man in his thirties or forties in good health.

The chain employs TRBV5-1 and TRBJ1-4, with D possibly matching TRBD1 (5 bases). The CDR3 has 13 amino acids. Per germline, CDR1 SGHRS and CDR2 YFSETQ. Trimming took off 5 bases at V and 3 bases at J, with 8 bases between the two ends. CDR3 protein: CASRGPPNEKLFF. The CDR3 DNA reads TGCGCCAGCAGGGGGCCGCCTAATGAAAAACTGTTTTTT.

This clone showed up many times. V is TRBV11-2 and J is TRBJ2-7; 9 bases agree with TRBD2. J gave up 7 bases and V 1 base, and 17 bases lay outside the gene matches. CDR3 length equals 18 residues. From germline, CDR1 is SGHAT and CDR2 FQNNGV. The CDR3 DNA reads as TGTGCCAGCAGCTTAGCCCCGTGGAGGGGCGGGAGGGTGGGAGAGCAGTACTTC. Translated: CASSLAPWRGGRVGEQYF.

The chain links TRBV5-1 to TRBJ2-3; the D gene is possibly TRBD2 (6 bases). Per the germline V gene, CDR1 is SGHRS and CDR2 is YFSETQ. The CDR3 length is 13 residues. Trimming took 4 bases from V and 10 from J, leaving 16 bases between them. The CDR3 loop is CASSGGTLTSQYF. CDR3 sequence (DNA): TGCGCCAGCAGCGGCGGGACTCTGACCTCGCAGTATTTT.

This chain connects TRBV19 to TRBJ2-6; 10 bases agree with TRBD1. The CDR3 length is 17 residues. Germline CDR1 is LNHDA and CDR2 is SQIVND (reference sequence). V shed 6 bases, J shed 0 bases, and the junction held 5 bases outside the gene matches. CDR3 amino acids: CASSTGTGVSGANVLTF. CDR3 in DNA: TGTGCCAGTAGCACCGGGACAGGGGTCTCTGGGGCCAACGTCCTGACTTTC. Full variable domain (outside the CDR3, taken from reference TRBV19 and TRBJ2-6): DGGITQSPKYLFRKEGQNVTLSCEQNLNHDAMYWYRQDPGQGLRLIYYSQIVNDFQKGDIAEGYSVSREKKESFPLTVTSAQKNPTAFYLCASSTGTGVSGANVLTFGAGSRLTVL.

This sequence joins TRBV6-6 and TRBJ1-5; no firm D call. The CDR3 runs 15 residues. Germline V gene data show CDR1 as MNHNY and CDR2 as SVGAGI (reference sequence). V was cut by 2 bases and J by 4 bases, with 12 bases left in between. Here the CDR3 reads CASSYTQSGNQPQHF. CDR3 nucleotide sequence: TGTGCCAGCAGTTACACGCAGTCGGGGAATCAGCCCCAGCATTTT.

The chain links TRBV28 to TRBJ2-7; D uncertain. V lost 2 bases to trimming and J lost 3 bases, with 11 bases between them. From germline, CDR1 is MDHEN and CDR2 SYDVKM. The CDR3 loop spans 14 amino acids. The CDR3 DNA follows: TGTGCCAGCAGTTTAAGTTGGAAGGGCTACGAGCAGTACTTC. This translates into CASSLSWKGYEQYF.

The chain recombines TRBV11-2 with TRBJ2-7; TRBD1 matches at 8 bases. CDR3 length: 16 amino acids. Germline V gene sequence: CDR1 SGHAT, CDR2 FQNNGV. J was trimmed by 2 bases and V by 5 bases; bases with no gene match: 11. The CDR3: CASSPATGTGPYEQYF. As DNA, the CDR3 is TGTGCCAGCAGCCCAGCAACCGGGACAGGCCCCTACGAGCAGTACTTC.

The chain carries TRBV18 and TRBJ1-1, with a tentative D call TRBD1 (6 bases). V was pared by 2 bases and J by 6 bases, with 13 bases between. Germline loops: CDR1 KGHSH, CDR2 LQKENI. This CDR3 has 14 amino acids. CDR3 DNA sequence: TGTGCCAGCTCACCAAGTGCGACAGGAGCTGAAGCTTTCTTT. Amino acids: CASSPSATGAEAFF.

The chain is built from TRBV29-1 and TRBJ2-3, with TRBD2 matching over 8 bases. V gave up 4 bases and J gave up 2 bases; unmatched junction bases: 11. The CDR3 loop spans 16 amino acids. CDR1 and CDR2 from the germline V gene are SQVTM and ANQGSEA. In DNA form, the CDR3 reads TGCAGCGTTGGGTCGCGGGGGGCGTCAGACACAGATACGCAGTATTTT. Protein product: CSVGSRGASDTDTQYF.

The rearrangement links TRBV5-6 to TRBJ2-7; 8 bases agree with TRBD2. Germline V lookup: CDR1 SGHDT, CDR2 YYEEEE. With 6 bases clipped from V and 6 bases from J, the junction kept 17 bases outside the gene matches. The length of the CDR3 is 16 residues. The DNA for the CDR3 is TGTGCCAGCACCATGGGGGCGGGAGGCCCTTTCGGCGAGCAGTACTTC. Translated, it gives CASTMGAGGPFGEQYF.

The rearrangement joins TRBV7-6 to TRBJ1-4; no clear D. There are 11 residues in the CDR3. Germline-derived CDR1 and CDR2 are SGHVS and FNYEAQ. Trimming shortened V by 11 bases and J by 8 bases, and 12 bases separated the two germline ends. CDR3 sequence (DNA): TGTGCCTCGGGGATGGGGGAAAAACTGTTTTTT. Protein: CASGMGEKLFF. The whole variable domain, filled in from reference TRBV7-6 and TRBJ1-4, reads GAGVSQSPRYKVTKRGQDVALRCDPISGHVSLYWYRQALGQGPEFLTYFNYEAQQDKSGLPNDRFSAERPEGSISTLTIQRTEQRDSAMYRCASGMGEKLFFGSGTQLSVL.

For this clone: A far larger clone is off by one base, so a read error is likely. The identical CDR3 is also encoded by other nucleotide sequences in the sample. This chain uses TRBV18 with TRBJ2-1, with D tentatively TRBD1 (5 bases). Trimming took 6 bases from V and 4 from J, leaving 19 bases between them. Germline V gives CDR1 KGHSH, CDR2 LQKENI. The CDR3 contains 16 residues. This CDR3 reads CASSPPNRRDYNEQFF. The DNA for the CDR3 is TGTGCCAGCTCGCCCCCTAACAGGAGAGATTACAATGAGCAGTTCTTC.

This chain links TRBV6-1 with TRBJ1-5; D is unresolved. CDR1 is MNHNS, CDR2 SASEGT, per germline. There are 13 residues in the CDR3. V gave up 0 bases and J gave up 6 bases, with 6 bases separating them. CDR3: CASSEAYIQPQHF. CDR3 nucleotide sequence: TGTGCCAGCAGTGAAGCGTATATTCAGCCCCAGCATTTT.